This T cell receptor beta chain is from a study of OX40 agonist ivuxolimab in advanced cancers. Overall study context: People in dose escalation had one of these cancers: hepatocellular carcinoma, melanoma, renal cell or head and neck cancer. In three patients, partial responses were observed, one with hepatocellular carcinoma and two with cutaneous melanoma. Study findings and constraints: Expanded peripheral T-cell antigen specificity went undetermined.

In this sample, this clone turned up once. What it recognizes is unknown. Assay used: immunoSEQ multiplex PCR; TCRdb lists only in-frame clones, some missing. The sample yields some 75,000 clones, roughly 85% seen once. The CDR3 contains 16 residues. The trim removed 4 bases at V and 2 bases at J, leaving 7 bases unmatched. Germline CDR1 SGDLS, CDR2 YYNGEE. This TCR was recovered from an adult with an advanced solid tumor such as melanoma, head and neck, liver or kidney cancer. This chain joins TRBV9 and TRBJ1-4; the match to TRBD1 covers 8 bases. The sample in question was CD4+ or CD8+ T cells sorted from blood, obtained in a trial of the OX40 agonist ivuxolimab. This CDR3 is CASSSGQGRTNEKLFF. Here the CDR3 DNA reads TGTGCCAGCAGCTCTGGACAGGGAAGGACTAATGAAAAACTGTTTTTT.